This T cell receptor (beta chain) was captured by sequencing in a study of vaccination and CD4 T cells after COVID-19. Stated treatment: roughly ten-day PBMC culture with coronavirus spike peptide pools or control peptides (ViraFEST assay). The Oncomine TCR Beta short-read assay was applied to DNA of cultured CD4+ T cells. Each CDR3 protein gets one entry after TCRdb re-called the PCR reads with MiXCR. The data contain about 10,000 distinct CDR3 sequences, 50% to 65% of them seen just once; the ten biggest clones take up about 40%. This clonotype was counted once. Its antigen is unidentified. From germline, CDR1 is SGHDN and CDR2 FVKESK. The CDR3 consists of 13 residues. V shed 1 base and J 10 bases; nucleotides not matched to a gene: 6. General study results and limits: A median roughly 84% of convalescent patients' SARS-CoV-2-reactive clones emerged only after vaccination.

This TCR derives from a human donor who had recovered from COVID-19. Sample: CD4+ T cells from blood, cultured in vitro. This rearrangement joins TRBV14 to TRBJ1-1; 7 nucleotides match TRBD1. The CDR3 nucleotides read TGTGCCAGCAGCCAAGTTAAAGAGGGGGCAGCTTTCTTT. Translated, it gives CASSQVKEGAAFF.